The clone carrying this TCR beta chain came up many times. These data originate in a study of neurological immune-mediated disorders. The cDNA was generated through 5'RACE incorporating 10-nucleotide random UMIs. One entry per CDR3 protein results from TCRdb running MiXCR on the 5' RACE reads. Here the sample spans about 80,000 distinct CDR3 sequences, 4% to 6% being singletons. V was cut by 0 bases and J by 2 bases, with 9 bases left in between. The CDR3 length is 14 residues. CDR1 DFQATT and CDR2 SNEGSKA come from the germline V gene (reference sequence). Libraries used 2 million unsorted PBMCs kept frozen in RNAlater.

This clonotype originated in a woman in her twenties or thirties with multiple sclerosis. Sample: PBMCs. The chain links TRBV20-1 to TRBJ2-3; no definite D call. As DNA, the CDR3 is TGCAGTGCTAGAGACCTAACTACCACAGATACGCAGTATTTT. Its protein is CSARDLTTTDTQYF.